The rows below give T cell receptor beta chains drawn from one sample of a study of blood T cell repertoires in COVID-19. Data came from immunoSEQ multiplex PCR; TCRdb stores just in-frame clones and leaves some out. This sample has about 100,000 clones; almost 90% occur once, and the top ten carry approximately 5.3%. Sequenced input: peripheral blood. Every receptor here comes from a human donor in a cohort sampled during active COVID-19. CDR3s include the opening cysteine and the closing phenylalanine or tryptophan. A D gene is named only where the DNA matches it firmly. The size entry is marked missing in some rows and otherwise reads once, few, many or a size class.

V	J	D	length	size	DNA	CDR3
TRBV6-2/TRBV6-3	TRBJ2-1	TRBD2	18	few	TGTGCCAGCAGTTACTTAGCGGGAGGGCCTTTCAACCACAATGAGCAGTTCTTC	CASSYLAGGPFNHNEQFF
TRBV7-2	TRBJ2-6	NA	17	few	TGTGCCAGCAGCCCCCAAGCCAGGTTGTCTGGGGCCAACGTCCTGACTTTC	CASSPQARLSGANVLTF
TRBV5-1	TRBJ2-3	TRBD2	16	NA	TGCGCCAGCAGCTTGATTAGCGGGGGCCCCACAGATACGCAGTATTTT	CASSLISGGPTDTQYF
TRBV6-8	TRBJ1-5	NA	15	NA	TGTGCCAGCAGTTCAGGGAGGAAGGGCAATCAGCCCCAGCATTTT	CASSSGRKGNQPQHF
TRBV25-1	TRBJ2-2	TRBD1	16	NA	TGTGCCAGCAGTTCCCAAGGGACAGGGGCAGCCGGGGAGCTGTTTTTT	CASSSQGTGAAGELFF
TRBV11-2	TRBJ1-1	NA	14	NA	TGTGCCAGCAGCTCGATCTGGGGGGGCTCTGAAGCTTTCTTT	CASSSIWGGSEAFF
TRBV24-1	TRBJ2-2	NA	16	NA	TGTGCCACCAGTGATTTCAACCAGGGGCACACCGGGGAGCTGTTTTTT	CATSDFNQGHTGELFF
TRBV7-9	TRBJ2-7	TRBD2	15	NA	TGTGCCAGCAGCTCCACAGGACTAGCGAGCTACGAGCAGTACTTC	CASSSTGLASYEQYF
TRBV4-2	TRBJ2-7	NA	16	NA	TGTGCCAGCAGCCCGGGAGCCTTCGCGGCAGCCTACGAGCAGTACTTC	CASSPGAFAAAYEQYF
TRBV6-6	TRBJ2-7	TRBD2	17	NA	TGTGCCAGCAGTCTCGGGACTAGCGGGATTAGCTCCTACGAGCAGTACTTC	CASSLGTSGISSYEQYF
TRBV10-3	TRBJ1-6	NA	14	NA	TGTGCCATCAGTCGGGACAAGTATAATTCACCCCTCCACTTT	CAISRDKYNSPLHF
TRBV19	TRBJ1-1	TRBD1	15	NA	TGTGCCAGTAGTCGTCCCGGGACAGGGAGCACTGAAGCTTTCTTT	CASSRPGTGSTEAFF
TRBV18	TRBJ1-1	NA	13	NA	TGTGCCAGCTCACCGGAGGCAACGTCTGAAGCTTTCTTT	CASSPEATSEAFF
TRBV5-6	TRBJ1-2	NA	12	NA	TGTGCCAGCAGCTTAGTGGGCGATGGCTACACCTTC	CASSLVGDGYTF
TRBV27	TRBJ1-4	TRBD1	15	few	TGTGCCAGCAGTTCGGGGACAGGGCGCATGAGAAAACTGTTTTTT	CASSSGTGRMRKLFF
TRBV9	TRBJ1-1	NA	11	NA	TGTGCCAGCAAGGCCGGAGCTGAAGCTTTCTTT	CASKAGAEAFF
TRBV3-1/TRBV3-2	TRBJ2-2	TRBD1	16	NA	TGTGCCAGCAGCCCTACGGCAGGGGGCCCTGGCGGGGAGCTGTTTTTT	CASSPTAGGPGGELFF
TRBV19	TRBJ1-5	TRBD1	14	NA	TGTGCCAGTAGTCTGACAGGGGCGAGGCAGCCCCAGCATTTT	CASSLTGARQPQHF
TRBV7-9	TRBJ1-2	TRBD1	15	NA	TGTGCCAGCAGCTTAGCCCAGGGGGCGGACTATGGCTACACCTTC	CASSLAQGADYGYTF
TRBV19	TRBJ2-1	TRBD2	14	NA	TGTGCCAGTAGTAAGAGGACTAGCGGCTATGAGCAGTTCTTC	CASSKRTSGYEQFF
TRBV4-1	TRBJ1-2	TRBD1	16	NA	TGCGCCAGCAGCCAAGAGTTGTCCGCTGCAGGGGGAGGCTACACCTTC	CASSQELSAAGGGYTF
TRBV19	TRBJ2-1	TRBD1	15	NA	TGTGCCAGTAGAGAACAGGGGAACACCTACAATGAGCAGTTCTTC	CASREQGNTYNEQFF
TRBV7-9	TRBJ2-7	NA	14	NA	TGTGCCAGCAGCTCCACTAGTGGAGCGTACGAGCAGTACTTC	CASSSTSGAYEQYF
TRBV30	TRBJ1-4	NA	15	NA	TGTGCCTGGAGTGGCCAGGGAGGCACTAATGAAAAACTGTTTTTT	CAWSGQGGTNEKLFF
TRBV30	TRBJ2-2	TRBD2	19	once	TGTGCCTGGAGTGTTTGGCAGAACTTGTTAGCGGGAAGGGTCGGGGAGCTGTTTTTT	CAWSVWQNLLAGRVGELFF
TRBV28	TRBJ2-1	TRBD1	16	once	TGTGCCAGCAGTTTCTTACGGGGACAGGGTCGCGACGAGCAGTTCTTC	CASSFLRGQGRDEQFF
TRBV4-3	TRBJ2-5	TRBD1	15	NA	TGCGCCAGCAGCCAAGATTGGACAGGGAGGAAGACCCAGTACTTC	CASSQDWTGRKTQYF
TRBV18	TRBJ1-6	NA	17	NA	TGTGCCAGCTCACCAGAAAGTGCGTCCTCCTATAATTCACCCCTCCACTTT	CASSPESASSYNSPLHF
TRBV15	TRBJ2-1	NA	15	NA	TGTGCCACCAGCAGAGATAGACGGGGCTACAATGAGCAGTTCTTC	CATSRDRRGYNEQFF
TRBV4-1	TRBJ2-7	NA	15	NA	TGCGCCAGCAGCCAAGGGGTAGCGAGTACCTACGAGCAGTACTTC	CASSQGVASTYEQYF
TRBV5-1	TRBJ2-1	TRBD2	18	NA	TGCGCCAGCAGCTTCCAGGATGAAAGCGGGAGGGCCTACAATGAGCAGTTCTTC	CASSFQDESGRAYNEQFF
TRBV4-1	TRBJ1-1	NA	18	few	TGCGCCAGCAGCCAAGGTCGGGCCCGGGGCCGGGGAGGGACTGAAGCTTTCTTT	CASSQGRARGRGGTEAFF
TRBV6-5	TRBJ1-1	NA	14	NA	TGTGCCAGCAGTTATACGGATCGGGACACTGAAGCTTTCTTT	CASSYTDRDTEAFF